The clone carrying this TCR beta chain was seen only a few times. Specified time point: healthy volunteer bleed at 6 weeks. Someone pulled total RNA out of unfractionated whole blood. MiXCR, applied by TCRdb to the RACE reads, yields one record per CDR3 protein. The top ten hold approximately 1.5% of the sample, which has 65,000 to 80,000 distinct CDR3 sequences, about 8.6% seen once. The data derive from a study of human T cells and chemical hapten exposure. This clonotype originated in a male donor in good health. Some clones in this sample may be carry-over from other donors' samples. The sequenced sample consisted of whole blood.

The CDR3 is CASSPWGTEAFF. DNA for the CDR3: TGTGCCAGCAGTCCCTGGGGGACTGAAGCTTTCTTT. The V gene is TRBV6-6, the J gene TRBJ1-1, with D maybe TRBD1 (5 bases). The germline V gene encodes CDR1 MNHNY and CDR2 SVGAGI (reference sequence). The CDR3 consists of 12 residues. Between the trimmed V and J ends, which lost 5 bases and 5 bases, there was a span of 9 bases.